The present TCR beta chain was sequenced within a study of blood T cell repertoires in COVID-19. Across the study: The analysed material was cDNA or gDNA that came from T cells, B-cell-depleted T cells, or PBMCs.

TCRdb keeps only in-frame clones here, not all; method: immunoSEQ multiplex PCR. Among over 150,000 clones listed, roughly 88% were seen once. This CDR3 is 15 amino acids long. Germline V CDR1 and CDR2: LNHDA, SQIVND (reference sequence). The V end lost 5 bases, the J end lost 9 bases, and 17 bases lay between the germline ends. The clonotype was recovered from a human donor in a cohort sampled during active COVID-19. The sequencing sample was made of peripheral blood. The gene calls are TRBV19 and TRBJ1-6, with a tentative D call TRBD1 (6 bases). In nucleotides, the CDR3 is TGTGCCAGTAGTGCCGAACAGGGATTTATTTCACCCCTCCACTTT. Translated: CASSAEQGFISPLHF.